These 16 T cell receptor beta chains were sequenced from one sample in a study of T cells in Graves' hyperthyroidism and ophthalmopathy. Amplified TCR beta CDR3 regions came from RNA transcripts. Using the HTBI primer set, a first-round RT-PCR was run on the TCR CDR3. One entry per CDR3 protein results from TCRdb running MiXCR on the multiplex PCR reads. The sample includes under 550,000 distinct CDR3 sequences, 12% to 15% of them seen just once. Input material: blood. These receptor sequences come from a young woman with Graves' hyperthyroidism.

In its sample, this clonotype was seen many times. This sequence joins TRBV12-3 or TRBV12-4 and TRBJ2-7, with D possibly being TRBD1 (6 bases). Trimming cost V 8 bases and J 6 bases, with 17 bases left between them. The length of the CDR3 is 13 residues. CDR3 coding DNA: TGTGCCAGCCGATACAGGGAGTTTGGCGAGCAGTACTTC. This translates into CASRYREFGEQYF.

The rearrangement links TRBV3-1 to TRBJ2-1; 12 bases agree with TRBD2. V gave up 3 bases and J gave up 2 bases; unmatched junction bases: 11. CDR3 length equals 19 residues. Germline V lookup: CDR1 LGHDT, CDR2 YNNKEL (reference sequence). CDR3 nucleotide sequence: TGTGCCAGCAGCCAGAGGTCCGGGACTAGCGGGTTTACCTACAATGAGCAGTTCTTC. It encodes CASSQRSGTSGFTYNEQFF.

This clonotype was seen many times. The chain has TRBV12-3 or TRBV12-4 and TRBJ1-1; 7 bases are a match to TRBD1. The CDR3 is made up of 14 amino acids. Unmatched junction bases numbered 8, after V lost 6 bases and J lost 4 bases. This CDR3 is CASRWAGGGTEAFF. Written as DNA, the CDR3 is TGTGCCAGCAGATGGGCAGGGGGGGGCACTGAAGCTTTCTTT.

As concerns this clonotype: A junction end diverges from the germline sequence, so it may reflect a read error. The V and J genes are TRBV24-1 and TRBJ2-7; a weak D match, TRBD1 (7 bases). Germline V gene data show CDR1 as KGHDR and CDR2 as SFDVKD. CDR3 size: 13 residues. Here the CDR3 reads CTTQGGGTYEQYF. The CDR3 DNA reads TGTACCACTCAGGGGGGAGGCACCTACGAGCAGTACTTC.

This clonotype has ten or more counts. The V gene is TRBV6-1, the J gene TRBJ1-2, with D possibly matching TRBD1 (5 bases). The CDR3 runs to 18 residues. Germline CDR1 and CDR2: MNHNS and SASEGT. Deletions cut 2 bases from V and 0 bases from J, with 19 bases between. CDR3 amino acids: CASSEIQGRGRPNYGYTF. CDR3 in DNA: TGTGCCAGCAGTGAAATTCAGGGAAGGGGCCGCCCTAACTATGGCTACACCTTC.

This clonotype occurred many times. CDR3 protein: CASSAGQGLGTQYF. The CDR3 DNA is TGTGCCAGCAGCGCGGGACAGGGGCTCGGGACCCAGTACTTC. This chain uses TRBV11-2 with TRBJ2-5, with 10 nucleotides matching TRBD1. This CDR3 has 14 residues. Trimming removed 5 bases from V and 7 bases from J; junction bases left unmatched: 7. Germline-derived CDR1 and CDR2 are SGHAT and FQNNGV. Full variable domain (remainder filled in from reference TRBV11-2 and TRBJ2-5): EAGVAQSPRYKIIEKRQSVAFWCNPISGHATLYWYQQILGQGPKLLIQFQNNGVVDDSQLPKDRFSAERLKGVDSTLKIQPAKLEDSAVYLCASSAGQGLGTQYFGPGTRLLVL.

As for this clonotype: A read error may explain this, as a much larger clone is one base away. As the CDR3 is not closed by the conserved phenylalanine or tryptophan, this likely results from a read error. This sequence joins TRBV9 and TRBJ2-5; either TRBD1 or TRBD2 may supply D (6 bases each). Trimming cost V 1 base and J 2 bases, with 12 bases left between them. CDR3 length: 15 residues. CDR1 is SGDLS, CDR2 YYNGEE, per germline. In nucleotides, the CDR3 is TGTGCCAGCAGCGTAACAGGGAGGATACAAGAGACCCAGTACTTA. It specifies CASSVTGRIQETQYL.

For this clonotype: A single base separates this from a much larger clone, so it may be a read error. CDR3 protein: CASRVSGNTIYF. The CDR3 DNA follows: TGTGCCAGCAGGGTCTCTGGAAACACCATATATTTT. The chain has TRBV12-3 or TRBV12-4 and TRBJ1-3; D gene uncertain. The CDR3 runs to 12 residues. The germline V and J ends were trimmed by 6 bases and 0 bases, with 3 bases remaining between them.

This clonotype was detected many times. The V gene is TRBV12-3 or TRBV12-4, the J gene TRBJ1-1; D not certain. Trimming took 5 bases from V and 0 from J, leaving 19 bases between them. The CDR3 is made up of 17 amino acids. The CDR3 protein is CASSSPLFVGMNTEAFF. CDR3 bases: TGTGCCAGCAGTAGCCCTCTTTTCGTCGGGATGAACACTGAAGCTTTCTTT.

This clonotype was recorded many times. The genes are TRBV5-5 and TRBJ1-1, with TRBD1 matching 8 bases. The germline gives CDR1 SGHKS, CDR2 YYEKEE (reference sequence). The ends lost 2 bases at V and 7 bases at J; junction bases unmatched: 4. CDR3 length: 13 amino acids. The CDR3 here is CASSFLDRVEAFF. The CDR3 DNA follows: TGTGCCAGCAGCTTTTTGGACAGGGTTGAAGCTTTCTTT.

The chain links TRBV19 to TRBJ1-5; 11 bases are shared with TRBD1. Germline loops: CDR1 LNHDA, CDR2 SQIVND (reference sequence). V was clipped by 5 bases and J by 6 bases; unmatched bases: 9. This CDR3 comprises 16 residues. The CDR3 loop reads CASSSRPGTGGQPQHF. Written as DNA, the CDR3 is TGTGCCAGTAGTTCCAGACCCGGGACAGGGGGTCAGCCCCAGCATTTT.

This chain uses TRBV5-1 with TRBJ2-5; TRBD1 aligns across 8 bases. With V trimmed by 2 bases and J by 5 bases, 11 bases remained unmatched. CDR1 SGHRS and CDR2 YFSETQ come from the germline V gene. The CDR3 totals 16 residues. The CDR3 region has the DNA TGCGCCAGCAGCTTTTCGGTGGCAGGGGGCGCGGAGACCCAGTACTTC. This translates into CASSFSVAGGAETQYF.

This clonotype was detected many times. The chain employs TRBV20-1 and TRBJ1-5; 8 bases are shared with TRBD1. The CDR3 has 14 residues. Germline V CDR1 and CDR2: DFQATT, SNEGSKA (reference sequence). The trim removed 3 bases at V and 5 bases at J, leaving 6 bases unmatched. The CDR3 DNA reads as TGCAGTGCTAGTTCAGGGGGCTTCGATCAGCCCCAGCATTTT. Amino acid sequence: CSASSGGFDQPQHF.

This clonotype was seen repeatedly, ten times or more. This sequence joins TRBV7-2 and TRBJ1-1; D is unresolved. Between the trimmed V and J ends, which lost 4 bases and 1 base, there was a span of 7 bases. The germline V gene encodes CDR1 SGHTA and CDR2 FQGNSA. This CDR3 has 13 amino acids. Written as DNA, the CDR3 is TGTGCCAGCAGCTCACAGAGGAACACTGAAGCTTTCTTT. Residues: CASSSQRNTEAFF.

There are many counts of this clonotype. The chain carries TRBV2 and TRBJ1-3, with D hard to call. Trimming stripped 7 bases from V and 4 bases from J, with 5 bases between. The CDR3 extends over 11 amino acids. The germline V gene encodes CDR1 SNHLY and CDR2 FYNNEI. The chain's CDR3 is CASMGGNTIYF. The CDR3 DNA sequence: TGTGCCAGCATGGGGGGAAACACCATATATTTT. The complete variable domain, with remaining parts taken from reference TRBV2 and TRBJ1-3, reads EPEVTQTPSHQVTQMGQEVILRCVPISNHLYFYWYRQILGQKVEFLVSFYNNEISEKSEIFDDQFSVERPDGSNFTLKIRSTKLEDSAMYFCASMGGNTIYFGEGSWLTVV.

There are many counts of this clonotype. The CDR3 coding sequence is TGTGCCAGCGCCTTGGGGACGAGGAACACTGAAGCTTTCTTT. This sequence encodes CASALGTRNTEAFF. The chain recombines TRBV6-2 or TRBV6-3 with TRBJ1-1; maybe TRBD1 (5 bases). Trimming took 8 bases from V and 1 from J, leaving 14 bases between them. The CDR3 totals 14 residues. Germline CDR1 is MNHEY and CDR2 is SVGEGT.